This T cell receptor (beta chain) originates from a study of CD8 T cells in ankylosing spondylitis. This CDR3 is 11 amino acids long. Trimming took 5 bases from V and 2 from J, leaving 7 bases between them. Germline loops: CDR1 GTSNPN, CDR2 SVGIG (reference sequence). TCRdb analysed the 5' RACE reads with MiXCR anew, one entry per CDR3 protein. The data hold 250,000 or so distinct CDR3 sequences, with about 11% observed a single time. The sequence derives from a male donor with ankylosing spondylitis or in good health (not recorded which). The sequenced sample consisted of blood, either unsorted or a sorted T cell fraction (not recorded which). The rearrangement links TRBV30 to TRBJ2-7; D is possibly TRBD1 or TRBD2 (5 bases each). CDR3 protein: CAWGGTYEQYF. DNA of the CDR3: TGTGCCTGGGGGGGTACCTACGAGCAGTACTTC. Combining the CDR3 with reference TRBV30 and TRBJ2-7 gives the whole variable domain SQTIHQWPATLVQPVGSPLSLECTVEGTSNPNLYWYRQAAGRGLQLLFYSVGIGQISSEVPQNLSASRPQDRQFILSSKKLLLSDSGFYLCAWGGTYEQYFGPGTRLTVT.